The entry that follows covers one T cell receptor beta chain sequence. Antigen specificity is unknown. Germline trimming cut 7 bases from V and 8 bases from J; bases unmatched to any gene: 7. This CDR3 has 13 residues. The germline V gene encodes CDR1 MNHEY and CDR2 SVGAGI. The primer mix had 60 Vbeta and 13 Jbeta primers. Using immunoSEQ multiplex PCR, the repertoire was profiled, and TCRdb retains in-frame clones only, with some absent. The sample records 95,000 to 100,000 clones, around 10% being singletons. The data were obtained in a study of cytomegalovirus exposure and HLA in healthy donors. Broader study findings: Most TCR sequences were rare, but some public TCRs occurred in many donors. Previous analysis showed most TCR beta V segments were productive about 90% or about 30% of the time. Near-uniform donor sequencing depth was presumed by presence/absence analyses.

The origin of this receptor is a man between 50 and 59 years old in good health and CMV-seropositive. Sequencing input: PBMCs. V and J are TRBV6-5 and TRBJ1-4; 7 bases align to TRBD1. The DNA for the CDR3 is TGTGCCAGCATGACAGGGACAAGCGAAAAACTGTTTTTT. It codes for CASMTGTSEKLFF.